These 31 T cell receptor beta chains were sequenced from one sample in a study of tumour-infiltrating T cells in Burkitt lymphoma. Method: immunoSEQ multiplex PCR; TCRdb's copy keeps in-frame clones and lacks some. The table shows approximately 15,000 clones, with approximately 29% occurring only once. Sequencing was carried out using tumor tissue. These TCRs come from a human donor with diffuse large B-cell lymphoma.

The chain joins TRBV30 to TRBJ1-6; D uncertain. The ends were cut back, 3 bases at V and 9 bases at J, with 15 bases in the middle. The germline CDR1 and CDR2 sequences are GTSNPN and SVGIG (reference sequence). The CDR3 runs to 14 residues. In DNA form, the CDR3 reads TGTGCCTGGAGCTCGGGAGTTATAGGTTCACCCCTCCACTTT. This gives the protein CAWSSGVIGSPLHF. Filled out from reference TRBV30 and TRBJ1-6, the complete variable domain reads SQTIHQWPATLVQPVGSPLSLECTVEGTSNPNLYWYRQAAGRGLQLLFYSVGIGQISSEVPQNLSASRPQDRQFILSSKKLLLSDSGFYLCAWSSGVIGSPLHFGNGTRLTVT.

The chain combines TRBV6-5 with TRBJ2-3; 8 positions agree with TRBD1. Germline assignment: CDR1 MNHEY and CDR2 SVGAGI. The J segment lost 2 bases and the V segment lost 6 bases, leaving 4 bases of the junction unmatched. The CDR3 length is 14 residues. In DNA form, the CDR3 reads TGTGCCAGCAGCCGGACAGGGCCCACAGATACGCAGTATTTT. Its translation is CASSRTGPTDTQYF.

Judged by abundance, this clone is medium-sized. The chain couples TRBV7-2 to TRBJ2-1; D possibly corresponds to TRBD2 (6 bases). The CDR3 consists of 14 residues. Per the germline V gene, CDR1 is SGHTA and CDR2 is FQGNSA. With 3 bases removed from V and 6 bases from J, the gap between germline ends came to 12 bases. The CDR3 spells CASSFGGVGNEQFF. DNA of the CDR3: TGTGCCAGCAGCTTCGGGGGAGTAGGCAATGAGCAGTTCTTC.

In this sample, this clone turned up a few times. The chain uses TRBV13 and TRBJ2-3; no firm D call. Germline assignment: CDR1 PRHDT and CDR2 FYEKMQ (reference sequence). The CDR3 contains 14 residues. The germline V and J ends were trimmed by 1 base and 1 base, with 6 bases remaining between them. The CDR3 region has the DNA TGTGCCAGCAGCTTAGCTTTGGGCACAGATACGCAGTATTTT. It encodes CASSLALGTDTQYF. Supplemented by reference TRBV13 and TRBJ2-3, the full variable domain reads AAGVIQSPRHLIKEKRETATLKCYPIPRHDTVYWYQQGPGQDPQFLISFYEKMQSDKGSIPDRFSAQQFSDYHSELNMSSLELGDSALYFCASSLALGTDTQYFGPGTRLTVL.

CDR3 coding DNA: TGTGCCATCAGTGGGGCAGGGGGCTACGAGCAGTACTTC. Translating gives CAISGAGGYEQYF. The genes are TRBV10-3 and TRBJ2-7; 7 bases align to TRBD1. J lost 3 bases, V lost 4 bases, and 3 bases had no gene match. The germline V gene encodes CDR1 ENHRY and CDR2 SYGVKD. This CDR3 has 13 amino acids.

This clone has only a few counts. V and J are TRBV9 and TRBJ2-1; 7 bases line up with TRBD2. The length of the CDR3 is 15 residues. Germline CDR1 reads SGDLS; CDR2 reads YYNGEE. The V segment lost 3 bases and the J segment 8 bases; nucleotides outside the gene matches: 11. CDR3 DNA: TGTGCCAGCAGCGCACCCGGGACTAACGGGTATGAGCAGTTCTTC. It yields the protein CASSAPGTNGYEQFF.

This clone is medium-sized. V and J are TRBV5-6 and TRBJ2-1, with 9 bases identical to TRBD2. The CDR3 length is 15 residues. Losses at the gene ends were 4 bases for V and 2 bases for J; bases not matched to a gene: 4. Germline-derived CDR1 and CDR2 are SGHDT and YYEEEE. The CDR3 DNA reads as TGTGCCAGCAGCACCGGGACTAGCCCCTACAATGAGCAGTTCTTC. Translation gives CASSTGTSPYNEQFF.

V is TRBV6-5 and J is TRBJ2-3, with 10 positions matching TRBD2. CDR1 is MNHEY, CDR2 SVGAGI, per germline. Losses at the gene ends were 2 bases for V and 0 bases for J; bases not matched to a gene: 2. This CDR3 region has 16 residues. CDR3 sequence reads: CASSYRLAGSTDTQYF. The DNA for the CDR3 is TGTGCCAGCAGTTACAGACTAGCGGGTAGCACAGATACGCAGTATTTT.

V and J are TRBV6-1 and TRBJ2-1; D uncertain. This CDR3 has 15 amino acids. The germline V gene encodes CDR1 MNHNS and CDR2 SASEGT. V was trimmed by 6 bases and J by 3 bases, leaving 15 bases between them. Written as DNA, the CDR3 is TGTGCCAGCAGCGGTCACCTTGAAGTCTACAATGAGCAGTTCTTC. Its translation is CASSGHLEVYNEQFF.

V usage is TRBV27 and J usage is TRBJ1-4; D is unresolved. The CDR3 totals 15 residues. CDR1 and CDR2 (germline): MNHEY, SMNVEV (reference sequence). V lost 1 base and J lost 3, with 9 bases in between. CDR3 DNA: TGTGCCAGCAGTTTATACGAGGGCTCTAATGAAAAACTGTTTTTT. This encodes CASSLYEGSNEKLFF. Supplemented by reference TRBV27 and TRBJ1-4, the full variable domain reads EAQVTQNPRYLITVTGKKLTVTCSQNMNHEYMSWYRQDPGLGLRQIYYSMNVEVTDKGDVPEGYKVSRKEKRNFPLILESPSPNQTSLYFCASSLYEGSNEKLFFGSGTQLSVL.

This chain connects TRBV2 to TRBJ2-7, with 7 bases that match TRBD2. Trimming at V came to 7 bases and at J to 3 bases, leaving 12 bases not matched to a gene. The germline V gene encodes CDR1 SNHLY and CDR2 FYNNEI. This CDR3 has 15 residues. This CDR3 reads CASKVAGANLYEQYF. In nucleotides, the CDR3 is TGTGCCAGCAAGGTGGCGGGAGCAAACCTCTACGAGCAGTACTTC.

This clone was detected only a few times. V is TRBV6-1 and J is TRBJ2-5, with 9 bases identical to TRBD2. Germline V gene lookup returns CDR1 MNHNS and CDR2 SASEGT. The CDR3 extends over 16 amino acids. Trimming cost V 0 bases and J 5 bases; bases outside gene matches: 7. Here the CDR3 reads CASSEAGSGSGETQYF. The CDR3 nucleotides read TGTGCCAGCAGTGAAGCGGGTAGCGGGAGTGGGGAGACCCAGTACTTC.

Only a few counts were recorded for this clone. CDR3 bases: TGTGCCAGCAGTTGGGGACAGGGAGGCATCAAGCCCCAGCATTTT. As protein: CASSWGQGGIKPQHF. The chain couples TRBV28 to TRBJ1-5; 9 nucleotides agree with TRBD1. CDR1 is MDHEN and CDR2 is SYDVKM in the germline V gene. The CDR3 extends over 15 amino acids. V shed 4 bases and J 8 bases; nucleotides not matched to a gene: 9.

This clone was recorded a few times. J is TRBJ2-5 and V is TRBV25-1, with TRBD1 matching over 10 bases. The J segment lost 4 bases and the V segment lost 3 bases, leaving 5 bases of the junction unmatched. Germline V gene sequence: CDR1 MGHDK, CDR2 SYGVNS. This CDR3 region has 15 residues. This chain's CDR3 is CASSEGQGLLETQYF. CDR3 DNA: TGTGCCAGCAGTGAGGGACAGGGGTTGTTAGAGACCCAGTACTTC.

This chain joins TRBV19 and TRBJ2-2; 7 nucleotides line up with TRBD2. J lost 1 base, V lost 10 bases, and 12 bases had no gene match. This CDR3 contains 16 residues. The germline V gene has CDR1 LNHDA and CDR2 SQIVND (reference sequence). CDR3 sequence: CATKSVASGNTGELFF. The CDR3, as DNA: TGTGCCACCAAATCAGTGGCTAGCGGGAACACCGGGGAGCTGTTTTTT.

The rearrangement uses TRBV2 and TRBJ2-5, with TRBD1 identical over 7 bases. Germline CDR1 and CDR2: SNHLY and FYNNEI. The CDR3 is made up of 14 amino acids. V lost 5 bases to trimming and J lost 4 bases; unmatched junction nucleotides: 7. CDR3 DNA: TGTGCCAGCAGTAGGACAGGATTATTAGAGACCCAGTACTTC. Encoded protein: CASSRTGLLETQYF.

This sequence joins TRBV6-6 and TRBJ2-1; D possibly corresponds to TRBD1 (6 bases). From germline, CDR1 is MNHNY and CDR2 SVGAGI (reference sequence). Trimming pared 4 bases from V and 2 bases from J, leaving 12 bases between. CDR3 length: 15 amino acids. Here the CDR3 reads CASSLDRPPYNEQFF. Here the CDR3 DNA reads TGTGCCAGCAGTTTGGACAGACCCCCCTACAATGAGCAGTTCTTC.

The genes are TRBV11-3 and TRBJ2-7, with TRBD2 identical over 8 bases. The CDR3 is 13 amino acids. Unmatched junction bases numbered 2, after V lost 1 base and J lost 6 bases. The germline gives CDR1 SGHNT, CDR2 YENEEA. This CDR3 is CASSLGLAGEQYF. As DNA, the CDR3 is TGTGCCAGCAGCTTAGGCCTAGCGGGCGAGCAGTACTTC.

The table lists this clone with a few counts. The rearrangement joins TRBV7-6 to TRBJ2-2; D tentatively reads TRBD1 or TRBD2 (7 bases each). Germline V CDR1 and CDR2: SGHVS, FNYEAQ. CDR3 size: 15 residues. The V end lost 5 bases, the J end lost 7 bases, and 17 bases lay between the germline ends. DNA for the CDR3: TGTGCCAGCAGCCCAGGGGGGGGGCAAGTCGGGGAGCTGTTTTTT. Its protein is CASSPGGGQVGELFF.

This clone is a singleton in its sample. The chain combines TRBV23-1 with TRBJ1-2; D call uncertain. TRBV23-1 is sorted into the ORF group, with uncertain function. The CDR3 contains 16 residues. Trimming left V 1 base short and J 4 bases short, with 16 bases between. CDR3: CASSQFSPNRTYGYTF. The CDR3 DNA follows: TGCGCCAGCAGTCAATTCTCCCCCAATCGGACCTATGGCTACACCTTC.

The V call is TRBV28, the J call TRBJ2-5; 7 nucleotides align to TRBD2. Germline-derived CDR1 and CDR2 are MDHEN and SYDVKM. J lost 4 bases, V lost 4 bases, and 9 bases had no gene match. The CDR3 is 15 amino acids. The DNA for the CDR3 is TGTGCCAGCAGTTCCTCCGGGGGGACGTCAGAGACCCAGTACTTC. It encodes CASSSSGGTSETQYF.

The rearrangement joins TRBV6-1 to TRBJ1-3; D remains ambiguous. The CDR3 loop spans 14 amino acids. The germline V gene encodes CDR1 MNHNS and CDR2 SASEGT. With 0 bases removed from V and 3 bases from J, the gap between germline ends came to 6 bases. CDR3: CASSEAGDGNTIYF. The CDR3 nucleotides are TGTGCCAGCAGTGAAGCCGGGGATGGAAACACCATATATTTT.

In this sample, this clone is medium-sized. The chain is built from TRBV10-3 and TRBJ2-1, with 10 bases identical to TRBD2. The CDR3 contains 13 residues. Losses at the gene ends were 10 bases for V and 8 bases for J; bases not matched to a gene: 8. In germline, CDR1 is ENHRY, CDR2 SYGVKD. The CDR3 nucleotides are TGTGCCACGAGGACTAGCGGAGTCGATGAGCAGTTCTTC. It yields the protein CATRTSGVDEQFF.

The chain uses TRBV6-1 and TRBJ1-5; the D is unclear. The CDR3 is 16 residues long. Trimming stripped 2 bases from V and 3 bases from J, with 14 bases between. Germline CDR1 and CDR2: MNHNS and SASEGT. As DNA, the CDR3 is TGTGCCAGCAGTGAATATGTCAGAAGCGCCAATCAGCCCCAGCATTTT. Its protein product is CASSEYVRSANQPQHF.

The rearrangement uses TRBV9 and TRBJ2-1, with D perhaps assigned TRBD1 or TRBD2 (5 bases each). Germline CDR1 and CDR2: SGDLS and YYNGEE. The CDR3 totals 13 residues. Trimming stripped 3 bases from V and 6 bases from J, with 10 bases between. This chain's CDR3 is CASSAGTVNEQFF. The CDR3 nucleotides read TGTGCCAGCAGCGCGGGGACGGTCAATGAGCAGTTCTTC.

The V gene is TRBV9, the J gene TRBJ2-1; D is uncertain. The CDR3 has 12 amino acids. Germline CDR1 reads SGDLS; CDR2 reads YYNGEE. V was cut by 4 bases and J by 7 bases, with 9 bases left in between. The CDR3 nucleotides read TGTGCCAGCAGCCCATGGGGTAATGAGCAGTTCTTC. Translation: CASSPWGNEQFF. The complete variable domain, with remaining parts taken from reference TRBV9 and TRBJ2-1, reads DSGVTQTPKHLITATGQRVTLRCSPRSGDLSVYWYQQSLDQGLQFLIQYYNGEERAKGNILERFSAQQFPDLHSELNLSSLELGDSALYFCASSPWGNEQFFGPGTRLTVL.

This clone was found a few times. J is TRBJ2-7 and V is TRBV2; TRBD1 might be the D (5 bases). This CDR3 region has 12 residues. V lost 6 bases and J lost 3, with 9 bases in between. The V gene's germline CDR1 is SNHLY and CDR2 FYNNEI. The CDR3 here is CASRGVSYEQYF. The CDR3, as DNA: TGTGCCAGCAGAGGGGTCAGCTACGAGCAGTACTTC.

This clone was seen a handful of times. The chain couples TRBV4-1 to TRBJ2-7; unclear D gene. Germline V CDR1 and CDR2: MGHRA, YSYEKL. The V and J ends lost 4 bases and 0 bases respectively, with 13 bases between them. This CDR3 contains 15 residues. The CDR3 DNA sequence: TGCGCCAGCAGCCCTAACCTAGGATCCTCCTACGAGCAGTACTTC. Translating gives CASSPNLGSSYEQYF.

This clone was seen only a few times. The gene calls are TRBV4-2 and TRBJ2-5; TRBD2 agrees at 7 bases. The CDR3 is made up of 16 amino acids. CDR1 is LGHNA, CDR2 YNFKEQ, per germline. V lost 4 bases and J lost 2; bases outside the gene matches: 10. As DNA, the CDR3 is TGTGCCAGCAGCCGGGGGGGAAGGAGCGGGCAAGAGACCCAGTACTTC. The encoded protein is CASSRGGRSGQETQYF.

This chain connects TRBV1 to TRBJ2-5; the table assigns TRBD2, which was not confirmed against the DNA. TRBV1 is deemed a pseudogene. The CDR3 runs 16 residues. The CDR3 DNA reads TGCACCAGCAGCCCTTGGGTCTGCGGGAGGAGAGAGACCCAGTACTTC. As protein: CTSSPWVCGRRETQYF.

By share, this clone ranks as medium-sized (0.01 to 0.1%). Here the CDR3 reads CASSSRAGSNEQFF. The DNA for the CDR3 is TGTGCCAGCAGTTCCCGGGCAGGGAGCAATGAGCAGTTCTTC. The chain joins TRBV28 to TRBJ2-1; D possibly uses TRBD1 or TRBD2 (5 bases each). The germline gives CDR1 MDHEN, CDR2 SYDVKM. This CDR3 spans 14 amino acids. Trimming removed 4 bases at V and 6 bases at J, with 13 bases between.